This TCR beta chain was identified during a study of early T cells in non-severe SARS-CoV-2 infection. Study-wide context: The input, bulk RNA from unsorted whole blood, was sequenced, and chains were unpaired.

There are a few counts of this clonotype. The V end was cut by 4 bases, the J end by 5 bases, with 13 bases between. CDR1 is SGDLS and CDR2 is YYNGEE in the germline V gene. This CDR3 comprises 13 residues. Separate cDNA molecules each had unique molecular identifiers attached to them. TCRdb independently ran MiXCR on the 5' RACE reads; one entry per CDR3 protein. The data hold 45,000 or so distinct CDR3 sequences, with around 23% observed a single time. This clonotype was obtained from an adult who was a healthcare worker with PCR-confirmed SARS-CoV-2 infection or an uninfected control (not recorded which). The sample was whole blood, taken at baseline. V gene TRBV9 combines with J gene TRBJ2-7; weak D call: TRBD1 (6 bases). This CDR3 is CASSSGQYDEQYF. CDR3 DNA: TGTGCCAGCAGCTCCGGACAGTACGACGAGCAGTACTTC.